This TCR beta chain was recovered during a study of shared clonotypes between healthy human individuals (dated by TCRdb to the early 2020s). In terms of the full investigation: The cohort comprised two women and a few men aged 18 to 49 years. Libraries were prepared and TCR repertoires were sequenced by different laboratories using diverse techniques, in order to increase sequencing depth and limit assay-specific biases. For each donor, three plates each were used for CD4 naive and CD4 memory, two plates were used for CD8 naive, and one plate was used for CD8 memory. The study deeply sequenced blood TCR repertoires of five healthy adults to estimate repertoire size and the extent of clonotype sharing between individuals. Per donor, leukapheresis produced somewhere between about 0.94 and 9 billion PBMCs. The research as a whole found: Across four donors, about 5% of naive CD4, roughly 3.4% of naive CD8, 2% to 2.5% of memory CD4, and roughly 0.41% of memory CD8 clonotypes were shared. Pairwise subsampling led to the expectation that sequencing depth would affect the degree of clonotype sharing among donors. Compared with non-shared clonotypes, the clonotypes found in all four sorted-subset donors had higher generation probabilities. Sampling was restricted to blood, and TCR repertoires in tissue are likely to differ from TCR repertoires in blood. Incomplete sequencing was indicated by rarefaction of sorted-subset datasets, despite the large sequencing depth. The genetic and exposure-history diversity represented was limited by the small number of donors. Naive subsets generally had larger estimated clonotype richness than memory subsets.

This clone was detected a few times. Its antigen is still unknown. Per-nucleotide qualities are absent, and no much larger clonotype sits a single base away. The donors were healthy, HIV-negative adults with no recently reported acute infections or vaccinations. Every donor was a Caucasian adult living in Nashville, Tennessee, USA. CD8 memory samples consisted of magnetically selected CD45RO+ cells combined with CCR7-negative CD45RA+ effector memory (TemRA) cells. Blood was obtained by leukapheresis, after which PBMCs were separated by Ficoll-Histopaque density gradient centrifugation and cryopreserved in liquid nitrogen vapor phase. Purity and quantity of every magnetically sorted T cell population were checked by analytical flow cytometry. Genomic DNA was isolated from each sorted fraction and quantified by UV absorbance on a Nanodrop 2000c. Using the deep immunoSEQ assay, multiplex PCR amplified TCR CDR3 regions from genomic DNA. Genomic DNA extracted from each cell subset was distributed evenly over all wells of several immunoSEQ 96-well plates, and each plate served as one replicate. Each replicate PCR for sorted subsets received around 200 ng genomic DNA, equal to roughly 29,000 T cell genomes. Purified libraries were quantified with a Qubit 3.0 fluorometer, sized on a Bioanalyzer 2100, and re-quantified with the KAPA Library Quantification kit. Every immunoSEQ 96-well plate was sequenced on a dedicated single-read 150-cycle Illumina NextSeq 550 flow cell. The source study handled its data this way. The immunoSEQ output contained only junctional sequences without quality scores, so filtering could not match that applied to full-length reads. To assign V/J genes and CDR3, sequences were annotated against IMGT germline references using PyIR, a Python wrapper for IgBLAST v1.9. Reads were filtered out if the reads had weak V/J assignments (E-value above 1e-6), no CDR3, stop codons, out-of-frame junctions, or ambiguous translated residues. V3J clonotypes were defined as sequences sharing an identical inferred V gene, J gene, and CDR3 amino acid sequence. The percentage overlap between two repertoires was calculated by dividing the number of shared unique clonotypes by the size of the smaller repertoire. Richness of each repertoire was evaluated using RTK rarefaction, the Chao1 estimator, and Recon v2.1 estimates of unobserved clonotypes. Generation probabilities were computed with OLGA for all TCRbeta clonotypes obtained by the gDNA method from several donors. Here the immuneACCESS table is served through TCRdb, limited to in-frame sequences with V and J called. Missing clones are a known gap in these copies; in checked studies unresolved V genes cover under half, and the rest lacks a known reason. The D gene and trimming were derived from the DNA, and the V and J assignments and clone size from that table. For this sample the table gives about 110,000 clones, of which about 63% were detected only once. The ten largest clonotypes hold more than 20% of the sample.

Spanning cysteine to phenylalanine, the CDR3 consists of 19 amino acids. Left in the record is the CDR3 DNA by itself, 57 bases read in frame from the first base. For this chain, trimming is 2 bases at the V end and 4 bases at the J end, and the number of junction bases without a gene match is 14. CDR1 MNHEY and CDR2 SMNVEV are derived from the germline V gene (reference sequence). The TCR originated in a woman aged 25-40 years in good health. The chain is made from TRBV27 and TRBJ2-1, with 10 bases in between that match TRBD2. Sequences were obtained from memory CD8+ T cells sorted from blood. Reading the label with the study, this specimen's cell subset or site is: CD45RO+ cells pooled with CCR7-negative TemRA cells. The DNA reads TGTGCCAGCAGTTTACTAGCGGGGGCACCCAGGGAGAGGTACAATGAGCAGTTCTTC. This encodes CASSLLAGAPRERYNEQFF.